This record concerns one TCR beta chain sequence. This specimen belongs to a study of blood T cell repertoires in COVID-19. Repertoires were generated with immunoSEQ multiplex PCR, while TCRdb's copy carries only in-frame clones and drops some. Of 55,000 to 75,000 clones in the sample, about 87% were seen once. Per germline, CDR1 SGHVS and CDR2 FQNEAQ. The V gene lost 3 bases and the J gene lost 4 bases, with 13 bases spanning the gap. The CDR3 length is 14 residues. Sequenced material: peripheral blood. This chain links TRBV7-8 with TRBJ2-7; weak D call: TRBD2 (5 bases). This sequence originates from a human donor with active COVID-19. The donor label of this sample is uncertain. DNA of the CDR3: TGTGCCAGCAGCTTCCAGGTCGGGGTTTACGAGCAGTACTTC. It yields the protein CASSFQVGVYEQYF.